A single sample gave rise to the 26 T cell receptor beta chains below, sequenced in a study of molecular identifiers for immune sequencing clone quantification. TCRdb reanalysed the PCR reads using MiXCR and keeps one entry per CDR3 protein. The table records roughly 86,000 distinct CDR3 sequences, under 20% of them present only once. What was sequenced was naive CD8+ T cells from blood, with Jurkat cell RNA spiked in. The sample's subset: FACS-sorted CD8+CD4-CCR7+CD45RA+ naive T cells. Source of these receptors: a human donor in good health. Some libraries in this study had Jurkat cell RNA spiked in.

The CDR3, as DNA: TGTGCCAGCAGTGAAGTAAGGACAGGGGGCTACGAGCAGTACTTC. It specifies CASSEVRTGGYEQYF. The chain recombines TRBV2 with TRBJ2-7; 10 bases are shared with TRBD1. The length of the CDR3 is 15 residues. V gave up 1 base and J gave up 3 bases; unmatched junction bases: 3. The germline V gene encodes CDR1 SNHLY and CDR2 FYNNEI.

This clonotype was seen many times. The chain has TRBV7-9 and TRBJ1-2, with D possibly matching TRBD1 (6 bases). Germline V CDR1 and CDR2: SEHNR, FQNEAQ (reference sequence). Trimming removed 5 bases at V and 1 base at J, with 14 bases between. This CDR3 is built from 15 residues. The CDR3: CASSVRDNVNYGYTF. Written as DNA, the CDR3 is TGTGCCAGCAGCGTCCGGGACAACGTTAACTATGGCTACACCTTC.

This clonotype was detected many times. V is TRBV15 and J is TRBJ1-1, with D possibly matching TRBD1 (5 bases). This CDR3 region has 11 residues. The V end lost 0 bases, the J end lost 10 bases, and 6 bases lay between the germline ends. CDR1 and CDR2 from the germline V gene are LNHNV and YYDKDF (reference sequence). The CDR3 coding sequence is TGTGCCACCAGCAGAGAGGGGGGAGCTTTCTTT. Protein product: CATSREGGAFF.

V gene TRBV7-9 combines with J gene TRBJ2-7; TRBD1 agrees at 8 bases. The CDR3 spans 14 residues. After removal of 11 bases from V and 7 bases from J, the junction contained 16 bases not matched to a gene. Germline V CDR1 and CDR2: SEHNR, FQNEAQ (reference sequence). The CDR3 loop is CAGGPRDRLREQYF. CDR3 coding DNA: TGTGCCGGCGGCCCGCGGGACAGGTTGAGGGAGCAGTACTTC.

To note about this clonotype: A clone one base away is much larger, so this may be a read error. Because the CDR3 is missing its conserved closing phenylalanine or tryptophan, this is likely a read error. The chain uses TRBV15 and TRBJ2-5; 7 bases agree with TRBD1. V lost 8 bases, J lost 2 bases, and 8 bases stayed unmatched. Germline CDR1 is LNHNV and CDR2 is YYDKDF (reference sequence). The CDR3 extends over 14 amino acids. DNA of the CDR3: TGTGCCACCCGCCTCGCCAGGGGGCAAGAGACCCAGTACCTC. Protein product: CATRLARGQETQYL.

This clonotype was recorded at least ten times. J is TRBJ2-7 and V is TRBV6-1; maybe TRBD1 (6 bases). The V gene's germline CDR1 is MNHNS and CDR2 SASEGT. The CDR3 contains 17 residues. Trimming removed 1 base from V and 1 base from J, with 17 bases in between. For the CDR3, the DNA is TGTGCCAGCAGTGAAGAATCCTACGCGACAGGATCCTACGAGCAGTACTTC. Translated: CASSEESYATGSYEQYF.

This clonotype was observed at least ten times. The genes are TRBV20-1 and TRBJ1-1; D uncertain. The CDR3 covers 15 residues. The germline gives CDR1 DFQATT, CDR2 SNEGSKA (reference sequence). Deletions cut 5 bases from V and 1 base from J, with 17 bases between. The chain's CDR3 is CSARTFRTGNTEAFF. Written as DNA, the CDR3 is TGCAGTGCTCGGACTTTCCGGACCGGGAACACTGAAGCTTTCTTT.

This chain joins TRBV12-3 or TRBV12-4 and TRBJ1-1; D is unresolved. V lost 3 bases and J 0 bases, leaving 5 bases between the germline ends. The CDR3 consists of 13 residues. The DNA of the CDR3 is TGTGCCAGCAGTTTGTACCTGAACACTGAAGCTTTCTTT. Protein product: CASSLYLNTEAFF.

This clonotype appeared many times. The chain joins TRBV12-3 or TRBV12-4 to TRBJ2-7, with a tentative D call TRBD2 (5 bases). Trimming cost V 5 bases and J 2 bases, with 10 bases left between them. The CDR3 covers 13 residues. In DNA, the CDR3 is TGTGCCAGCAGTCTGACTACCCCCTACGAGCAGTACTTC. Translated, it gives CASSLTTPYEQYF.

This clonotype was counted many times. Its ends do not fully match the called genes, so a read error is possible. This chain uses TRBV28 with TRBJ2-3; D is possibly TRBD1 or TRBD2 (5 bases each). This CDR3 spans 14 amino acids. Germline loops: CDR1 MDHEN, CDR2 SYDVKM. CDR3 coding DNA: TGTGCCAGCAGTTTGAGCGGCTTCACAGGTACGCAGTATTTT. Its translation: CASSLSGFTGTQYF. The variable domain in full, with the rest retrieved from reference TRBV28 and TRBJ2-3, is DVKVTQSSRYLVKRTGEKVFLECVQDMDHENMFWYRQDPGLGLRLIYFSYDVKMKEKGDIPEGYSVSREKKERFSLILESASTNQTSMYLCASSLSGFTGTQYFGPGTRLTVL.

There are many counts of this clonotype. The CDR3 spells CASSQDLVSYEQYF. In DNA, the CDR3 is TGCGCCAGCAGCCAAGATTTGGTGAGCTACGAGCAGTACTTC. The chain is built from TRBV4-3 and TRBJ2-7; D is unresolved. Germline CDR1 LGHNA, CDR2 YSLEER. V shed 0 bases and J shed 3 bases, with 9 bases lying between them. The CDR3 sequence is 14 residues long.

Concerning this clonotype: With a much larger clone just one base away, this may be a read error. The CDR3 ends on some other residue instead of the conserved phenylalanine or tryptophan, so this is likely a read error. The chain joins TRBV7-2 to TRBJ2-7; D could derive from TRBD1 or TRBD2 (5 bases each). The CDR3 spans 15 residues. CDR1 and CDR2 from the germline V gene are SGHTA and FQGNSA. Trimming removed 5 bases from V and 2 bases from J, with 16 bases in between. The CDR3 spells CASSPRRDGAYEQYL. The CDR3 nucleotides read TGTGCCAGCAGCCCCCGCCGGGACGGAGCCTACGAGCAGTACCTC.

This clonotype showed up many times. The V gene is TRBV19, the J gene TRBJ2-3, with TRBD2 identical over 7 bases. CDR1 and CDR2 (germline): LNHDA, SQIVND (reference sequence). The CDR3 contains 15 residues. Losses at the gene ends were 6 bases for V and 0 bases for J; bases not matched to a gene: 6. The chain's CDR3 is CASSPAGPSTDTQYF. The CDR3 nucleotides are TGTGCCAGTAGCCCAGCGGGGCCTAGCACAGATACGCAGTATTTT.

Regarding this clonotype: A much larger clonotype is one base distant, so this may be a read error. This chain uses TRBV7-9 with TRBJ2-5; no firm D call. This CDR3 is built from 12 residues. V gave up 6 bases and J gave up 5 bases, with 10 bases separating them. Germline V CDR1 and CDR2: SEHNR, FQNEAQ (reference sequence). This chain's CDR3 is CASSPHGETQYF. DNA for the CDR3: TGTGCCAGCAGTCCTCACGGGGAGACCCAGTACTTC.

There are a few counts of this clonotype. Relative to the germline gene, one junction end is altered; a read error may explain this. This chain uses TRBV20-1 with TRBJ2-1; TRBD1 is a possible D gene (6 bases). This CDR3 comprises 15 residues. Germline values: CDR1 DFQATT, CDR2 SNEGSKA (reference sequence). The CDR3 sequence: CSARVADSPYNEQFF. The CDR3 DNA is TGCAGTGCTAGAGTTGCGGACAGCCCCTATAATGAGCAGTTCTTC.

In this sample, this clonotype turned up a few times. A much larger clonotype is one base distant, so this may be a read error. The CDR3 nucleotides are TGTGCCTGGGGGAGGCTCGGACAGGGGCAGTTCGGGGCCAACGTCCTGACTTTC. It specifies CAWGRLGQGQFGANVLTF. This chain joins TRBV30 and TRBJ2-6; 9 positions match TRBD1. V trimming: 5 bases; J trimming: 4 bases; junction bases outside the gene matches: 15. Germline-derived CDR1 and CDR2 are GTSNPN and SVGIG (reference sequence). This CDR3 has 18 residues.

Comment on this clonotype: It may be a read error: a sequence one base away is much more abundant. The rearrangement joins TRBV4-1 to TRBJ1-1; D unclear. The germline gives CDR1 MGHRA, CDR2 YSYEKL. The CDR3 totals 13 residues. CDR3 amino acids: CASSQARGTEALF. CDR3 in DNA: TGCGCCAGCAGCCAAGCCCGGGGAACTGAAGCTCTCTTT.

This clonotype was counted at least ten times. The gene calls are TRBV20-1 and TRBJ2-7, with D possibly being TRBD1 or TRBD2 (5 bases each). CDR1 and CDR2 (germline): DFQATT, SNEGSKA (reference sequence). The CDR3 contains 14 residues. The germline V and J ends were trimmed by 1 base and 3 bases, with 13 bases remaining between them. The CDR3 sequence is CSARGSGLNYEQYF. For the CDR3, the DNA is TGCAGTGCTAGAGGGTCGGGGCTGAACTACGAGCAGTACTTC.

This clonotype was seen repeatedly, ten times or more. The V gene is TRBV13, the J gene TRBJ1-3, with a weak D call TRBD1 (5 bases). The CDR3 is 15 residues long. The germline V gene encodes CDR1 PRHDT and CDR2 FYEKMQ (reference sequence). Trimming shortened V by 4 bases and J by 0 bases, and 10 bases separated the two germline ends. CDR3 coding DNA: TGTGCCAGCAGCTCAATGACAGTCTCTGGAAACACCATATATTTT. As protein: CASSSMTVSGNTIYF. Combining the CDR3 with reference TRBV13 and TRBJ1-3 gives the whole variable domain AAGVIQSPRHLIKEKRETATLKCYPIPRHDTVYWYQQGPGQDPQFLISFYEKMQSDKGSIPDRFSAQQFSDYHSELNMSSLELGDSALYFCASSSMTVSGNTIYFGEGSWLTVV.

Concerning this clonotype: It may be a read error: a sequence one base away is much more abundant. Since the CDR3 does not end with the conserved phenylalanine or tryptophan, this likely comes from a read error. The chain carries TRBV12-3 or TRBV12-4 and TRBJ1-2, with a possible D match to TRBD1 (5 bases). The CDR3 loop spans 13 amino acids. Trimming left V 5 bases short and J 5 bases short, with 12 bases between. The CDR3 nucleotides read TGTGCCAGCAGTCCCGCCGGGACTTATGGCTACACCTGC. Translated: CASSPAGTYGYTC.

This clonotype was picked up many times. V gene TRBV11-2 combines with J gene TRBJ2-3; possible D gene TRBD2, 7 bases. From germline, CDR1 is SGHAT and CDR2 FQNNGV. Trimming took 0 bases from V and 0 from J, leaving 19 bases between them. CDR3 length equals 19 residues. The CDR3 nucleotides are TGTGCCAGCAGCTTAGACTCCACGGGGGGCCTCGTTAGCACAGATACGCAGTATTTT. Translated: CASSLDSTGGLVSTDTQYF.

The chain carries TRBV6-5 and TRBJ2-7, with D hard to call. Deletions cut 5 bases from V and 3 bases from J, with 11 bases between. CDR1 MNHEY and CDR2 SVGAGI come from the germline V gene. There are 13 residues in the CDR3. CDR3 sequence (DNA): TGTGCCAGCAGTCCCGCAGTAGACTACGAGCAGTACTTC. Protein sequence: CASSPAVDYEQYF.

The table lists this clonotype with many counts. This chain links TRBV12-5 with TRBJ2-7, with TRBD2 identical over 11 bases. V shed 1 base and J 7 bases; nucleotides not matched to a gene: 3. This CDR3 is built from 14 residues. Germline V gene data show CDR1 as LGHNT and CDR2 as FRNRAP. In nucleotides, the CDR3 is TGTGCTAGTGGTTTGGCGTCTAGCGGGGGGGAGCAGTACTTC. It encodes CASGLASSGGEQYF.

Comments on this clonotype: Just one base apart from a much larger clone, this may be a read error. V and J are TRBV12-3 or TRBV12-4 and TRBJ2-5; perhaps TRBD1 as D (6 bases). The length of the CDR3 is 15 residues. Trimming removed 8 bases from V and 5 bases from J, with 21 bases in between. DNA of the CDR3: TGTGCCAGCGGCCTCTTTCTGGGGGCTGGGGAGACCCAGTACTTC. As protein: CASGLFLGAGETQYF.

Comments on this clonotype: One end of the junction fails to match germline, which may point to a read error. The chain joins TRBV6-5 to TRBJ2-3; the D is unclear. CDR1 and CDR2 from the germline V gene are MNHEY and SVGAGI. This CDR3 is built from 13 residues. The CDR3 DNA follows: TGTGCCAGCAGTTACCTCGACACAGTTACGCAGTATTTT. It specifies CASSYLDTVTQYF.

This clonotype was detected ten times or more. The rearrangement uses TRBV4-3 and TRBJ1-2; 7 bases fit TRBD1. In germline, CDR1 is LGHNA, CDR2 YSLEER. The CDR3 length is 15 residues. With 0 bases clipped from V and 2 bases from J, the junction kept 3 bases outside the gene matches. The CDR3: CASSQDTGDNYGYTF. The CDR3 nucleotides read TGCGCCAGCAGCCAAGATACAGGGGACAACTATGGCTACACCTTC.